Each of the 2 T cell receptor beta chains below was sequenced from the same sample in a study of blood T cell repertoires in COVID-19. The assay was immunoSEQ multiplex PCR, and TCRdb's table has in-frame clones only and misses some. The table shows some 200,000 clones, with approximately 84% occurring only once. The sequencing input was peripheral blood. The receptors were gathered from a man in his fifties who had recovered from COVID-19.

This chain links TRBV27 with TRBJ2-1, with 10 bases that match TRBD2. Germline V CDR1 and CDR2: MNHEY, SMNVEV (reference sequence). V dropped 4 bases and J dropped 8; count of bases not matched to a gene: 11. The CDR3 runs 16 residues. CDR3 coding DNA: TGTGCCAGCAGTTCGAGCCCTAGCGGGAGTGGGGATGAGCAGTTCTTC. Translation: CASSSSPSGSGDEQFF.

The rearrangement links TRBV6-1 to TRBJ2-7; D is undetermined. V lost 2 bases, J lost 2 bases, and 7 bases lay in between. The CDR3 runs 13 residues. Germline CDR1 is MNHNS and CDR2 is SASEGT. CDR3: CASSENPAYEQYF. The CDR3 DNA is TGTGCCAGCAGTGAAAACCCAGCCTACGAGCAGTACTTC.